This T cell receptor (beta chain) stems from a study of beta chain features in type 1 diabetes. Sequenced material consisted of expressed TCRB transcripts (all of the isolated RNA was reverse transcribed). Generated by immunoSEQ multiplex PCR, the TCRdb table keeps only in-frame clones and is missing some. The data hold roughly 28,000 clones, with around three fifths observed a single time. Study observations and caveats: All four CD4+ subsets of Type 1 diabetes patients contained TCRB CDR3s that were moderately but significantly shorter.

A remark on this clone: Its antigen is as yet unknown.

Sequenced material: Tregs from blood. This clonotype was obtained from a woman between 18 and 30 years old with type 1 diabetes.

As DNA, the CDR3 is TGTGCCAGCAGCTTAGGTACAGGGGATCCTGAAGCTTTCTTT. Protein: CASSLGTGDPEAFF. The chain recombines TRBV7-2 with TRBJ1-1, with TRBD1 identical over 7 bases. This CDR3 has 14 residues. V trimming: 1 base; J trimming: 6 bases; junction bases outside the gene matches: 5. CDR1 and CDR2 (germline): SGHTA, FQGNSA.